One and the same sample provided the 9 T cell receptor beta chains below, sequenced in a study of control samples from healthy donors and cancer patients. Profiled with immunoSEQ multiplex PCR; TCRdb holds only in-frame clones, not every one. In the table there are approximately 97,000 clones, 80% to 95% of which are singletons. The specimen sequenced was blood. The receptors were sampled from a human donor in good health. The donor label of this sample is uncertain.

The chain links TRBV27 to TRBJ1-1, with no clear D. Trimming left V 5 bases short and J 2 bases short, with 12 bases between. CDR3 length: 14 amino acids. Germline values: CDR1 MNHEY, CDR2 SMNVEV (reference sequence). In DNA, the CDR3 is TGTGCCAGCAGTGTAACCATCAGCAACACTGAAGCTTTCTTT. It encodes CASSVTISNTEAFF.

The gene calls are TRBV2 and TRBJ2-5, with D possibly called TRBD1 or TRBD2 (5 bases each). Trimming took off 3 bases at V and 4 bases at J, with 15 bases between the two ends. CDR3 length: 15 amino acids. Germline V gives CDR1 SNHLY, CDR2 FYNNEI. Here the CDR3 reads CASSDKAARGETQYF. The CDR3 nucleotides read TGTGCCAGCAGTGATAAAGCGGCGAGGGGAGAGACCCAGTACTTC.

This clone was counted once. V and J are TRBV7-2 and TRBJ2-5, with D uncertain. V lost 1 base and J lost 5, with 11 bases in between. Germline CDR1 is SGHTA and CDR2 is FQGNSA. This CDR3 region has 14 residues. The CDR3, as DNA: TGTGCCAGCAGCTTAGATGGGCGCCCGGAGACCCAGTACTTC. Translation gives CASSLDGRPETQYF.

This clone was counted a single time. This chain joins TRBV2 and TRBJ2-1, with a tentative D call TRBD1 (6 bases). CDR3 length: 14 residues. Germline CDR1 is SNHLY and CDR2 is FYNNEI. Trimming cost V 2 bases and J 6 bases, with 11 bases left between them. The CDR3 spells CASSETSRGNEQFF. The DNA for the CDR3 is TGTGCCAGCAGTGAAACGTCCAGGGGCAATGAGCAGTTCTTC.

This clone was seen a single time. This rearrangement joins TRBV5-1 to TRBJ2-7; 13 positions match TRBD2. V gave up 3 bases and J gave up 4 bases; unmatched junction bases: 4. Germline CDR1 SGHRS, CDR2 YFSETQ. The CDR3 runs 15 residues. The DNA for the CDR3 is TGCGCCAGCAGCTCTGGGACTAGCGGGATGTACGAGCAGTACTTC. This translates into CASSSGTSGMYEQYF. The full variable domain, its missing parts supplied by reference TRBV5-1 and TRBJ2-7, is KAGVTQTPRYLIKTRGQQVTLSCSPISGHRSVSWYQQTPGQGLQFLFEYFSETQRNKGNFPGRFSGRQFSNSRSEMNVSTLELGDSALYLCASSSGTSGMYEQYFGPGTRLTVT.

The chain is built from TRBV9 and TRBJ1-1; 7 bases agree with TRBD1. The length of the CDR3 is 15 residues. Germline V gene lookup returns CDR1 SGDLS and CDR2 YYNGEE. V trimming: 3 bases; J trimming: 6 bases; junction bases outside the gene matches: 11. The CDR3 is CASSAQQGPFSEAFF. The CDR3 coding sequence is TGTGCCAGCAGCGCCCAACAGGGGCCGTTTTCTGAAGCTTTCTTT. The whole variable domain, filled in from reference TRBV9 and TRBJ1-1, reads DSGVTQTPKHLITATGQRVTLRCSPRSGDLSVYWYQQSLDQGLQFLIQYYNGEERAKGNILERFSAQQFPDLHSELNLSSLELGDSALYFCASSAQQGPFSEAFFGQGTRLTVV.

This chain connects TRBV19 to TRBJ1-6; 9 nucleotides line up with TRBD1. The CDR3 has 16 amino acids. The V segment lost 5 bases and the J segment 2 bases; nucleotides outside the gene matches: 4. Germline-derived CDR1 and CDR2 are LNHDA and SQIVND (reference sequence). DNA of the CDR3: TGTGCCAGTAGTGCTACAGGGGGCGCCTATAATTCACCCCTCCACTTT. Translation: CASSATGGAYNSPLHF.

About this clone: Other DNA sequences in the same sample also yield this CDR3. The gene calls are TRBV19 and TRBJ1-2; D call uncertain. The CDR3 sequence is 12 residues long. The V gene lost 3 bases and the J gene lost 4 bases, with 6 bases spanning the gap. Germline V gene sequence: CDR1 LNHDA, CDR2 SQIVND (reference sequence). CDR3 DNA: TGTGCCAGTAGTATCCGAACCTATGGCTACACCTTC. It yields the protein CASSIRTYGYTF. The whole variable domain, remainder taken from reference TRBV19 and TRBJ1-2, is DGGITQSPKYLFRKEGQNVTLSCEQNLNHDAMYWYRQDPGQGLRLIYYSQIVNDFQKGDIAEGYSVSREKKESFPLTVTSAQKNPTAFYLCASSIRTYGYTFGSGTRLTVV.

The genes are TRBV19 and TRBJ2-1; D possibly corresponds to TRBD2 (5 bases). CDR1 and CDR2 (germline): LNHDA, SQIVND (reference sequence). V was clipped by 3 bases and J by 10 bases, with 25 bases between them. The CDR3 totals 17 residues. CDR3 coding DNA: TGTGCCAGTAGTATGTTCCCAGGAGGTAGTACTCTGACCGAGCAGTTCTTC. This sequence encodes CASSMFPGGSTLTEQFF. Variable domain in full (rest from reference TRBV19 and TRBJ2-1): DGGITQSPKYLFRKEGQNVTLSCEQNLNHDAMYWYRQDPGQGLRLIYYSQIVNDFQKGDIAEGYSVSREKKESFPLTVTSAQKNPTAFYLCASSMFPGGSTLTEQFFGPGTRLTVL.